This entry lists 14 T cell receptor beta chains sequenced from one sample in a study of PD-1 blockade in classical Hodgkin lymphoma. Data came from immunoSEQ multiplex PCR; TCRdb stores just in-frame clones and leaves some out. The data contain 25,000 to 35,000 clones, 70% of them seen just once; the ten biggest clones take up nearly 15%. Each of the patients experienced relapse following autologous stem cell transplantation, and their brentuximab vedotin exposure differed. Sequences were derived from peripheral blood mononuclear cells (PBMCs), sampled before the second cycle of nivolumab. Every receptor here comes from a human donor with classical Hodgkin lymphoma.

The chain employs TRBV5-4 and TRBJ2-3, with 9 bases aligning to TRBD2. The length of the CDR3 is 18 residues. CDR1 and CDR2 from the germline V gene are SGHNT and YYREEE (reference sequence). The V and J ends lost 4 bases and 4 bases, in that order; junction bases with no gene match: 16. The CDR3 sequence is CASSAGGPLRRAADTQYF. CDR3 bases: TGTGCCAGCAGCGCGGGGGGGCCGTTGCGGCGTGCGGCAGATACGCAGTATTTT.

This clone was detected only a few times. The chain couples TRBV6-5 to TRBJ1-1; no definite D call. Looked up from germline, CDR1 is MNHEY and CDR2 is SVGAGI. The V and J ends lost 6 bases and 0 bases respectively, with 8 bases between them. CDR3 length equals 13 residues. CDR3 sequence reads: CASRSRMNTEAFF. For the CDR3, the DNA is TGTGCCAGCAGGTCCCGCATGAACACTGAAGCTTTCTTT.

This clone was seen just once. The chain joins TRBV5-1 to TRBJ1-2, with D possibly being TRBD1 (5 bases). Germline CDR1 reads SGHRS; CDR2 reads YFSETQ. V shed 1 base and J shed 3 bases, with 13 bases lying between them. The length of the CDR3 is 15 residues. The CDR3 loop is CASSLYGAAYYGYTF. The CDR3 DNA reads as TGCGCCAGCAGCTTGTATGGGGCAGCTTACTATGGCTACACCTTC.

A few counts support this clone. V gene TRBV2 combines with J gene TRBJ1-6; D is unclear. The CDR3 spans 15 residues. The germline gives CDR1 SNHLY, CDR2 FYNNEI. The germline V and J ends were trimmed by 7 bases and 8 bases, with 18 bases remaining between them. The CDR3 is CASTLPVAGDSPLHF. The CDR3 DNA is TGTGCCAGCACCCTTCCGGTGGCAGGAGATTCACCCCTCCACTTT.

The chain joins TRBV28 to TRBJ1-3, with D maybe TRBD1 (6 bases). CDR3 length equals 16 residues. V was cut by 5 bases and J by 0 bases, with 14 bases left in between. Germline lookup yields CDR1 MDHEN and CDR2 SYDVKM. The CDR3 nucleotides read TGTGCCAGCAGTCGAAGGACAGCCGCCTCTGGAAACACCATATATTTT. Translating it yields CASSRRTAASGNTIYF.

The chain has TRBV7-2 and TRBJ2-7; 13 bases align to TRBD2. The CDR3 runs to 19 residues. Germline CDR1 SGHTA, CDR2 FQGNSA. V shed 5 bases and J 6 bases; nucleotides not matched to a gene: 19. Written as DNA, the CDR3 is TGTGCCAGCAGCGTTCTCCCTCCGGGACTAGCGGGGAGCCTGGGCGAGCAGTACTTC. Residues: CASSVLPPGLAGSLGEQYF. Full variable domain (remainder filled in from reference TRBV7-2 and TRBJ2-7): GAGVSQSPSNKVTEKGKDVELRCDPISGHTALYWYRQSLGQGLEFLIYFQGNSAPDKSGLPSDRFSAERTGGSVSTLTIQRTQQEDSAVYLCASSVLPPGLAGSLGEQYFGPGTRLTVT.

CDR3 nucleotides: TGCGCCAGCAGCTTGTTGTCAGAGGCCAACGTCCTGACTTTC. It encodes CASSLLSEANVLTF. J is TRBJ2-6 and V is TRBV5-1, with D uncertain. V was clipped by 1 base and J by 6 bases, with 8 bases between them. The CDR3 runs to 14 residues. Germline V gives CDR1 SGHRS, CDR2 YFSETQ.

This clone counts as medium-sized. This rearrangement joins TRBV5-8 to TRBJ1-1, with D maybe TRBD1 (5 bases). Germline assignment: CDR1 SGHTS and CDR2 YDEGEE. This CDR3 has 14 residues. The ends were cut back, 1 base at V and 4 bases at J, with 11 bases in the middle. CDR3 sequence: CASSLRGLGTEAFF. CDR3 nucleotide sequence: TGTGCCAGCAGCTTGAGGGGTTTGGGCACTGAAGCTTTCTTT.

V and J are TRBV19 and TRBJ1-2; D remains ambiguous. The V gene's germline CDR1 is LNHDA and CDR2 SQIVND (reference sequence). Trimming pared 5 bases from V and 4 bases from J, leaving 11 bases between. This CDR3 comprises 13 residues. In DNA form, the CDR3 reads TGTGCCAGTAGTTTCCCTGACATCTATGGCTACACCTTC. Protein: CASSFPDIYGYTF.

Comments on this clone: Other DNA sequences from this sample encode an identical CDR3 as well. V gene TRBV18 combines with J gene TRBJ2-7, with 7 bases fitting TRBD1. The V gene's germline CDR1 is KGHSH and CDR2 LQKENI. J was trimmed by 3 bases and V by 3 bases; bases with no gene match: 5. The CDR3 has 14 amino acids. In nucleotides, the CDR3 is TGTGCCAGCTCACCGCGGCAGGGGGTCTACGAGCAGTACGTC. Its translation is CASSPRQGVYEQYV.

The chain uses TRBV19 and TRBJ1-3; D is possibly TRBD1 (6 bases). Per the germline V gene, CDR1 is LNHDA and CDR2 is SQIVND (reference sequence). Deletions cut 8 bases from V and 4 bases from J, with 33 bases between. The CDR3 loop spans 20 amino acids. CDR3 protein: CASPFHRDIHSGGSGNTIYF. CDR3 sequence (DNA): TGTGCCAGTCCTTTTCACCGGGACATTCACTCCGGGGGTTCCGGAAACACCATATATTTT.

CDR3 nucleotide sequence: TGTGCCAGCAGTTTACCCATTACTAGAGGGAGGCAGTATTTT. Protein sequence: CASSLPITRGRQYF. The V call is TRBV28, the J call TRBJ2-3, with a weak D call TRBD2 (5 bases). Trimming removed 2 bases from V and 11 bases from J, with 17 bases in between. This CDR3 is built from 14 residues. Germline V gene sequence: CDR1 MDHEN, CDR2 SYDVKM.

CDR3 in amino acids: CASSAGPNPYGRSADEQFF. CDR3 coding DNA: TGTGCCAGCAGCGCCGGACCAAACCCCTATGGGAGGTCGGCGGATGAGCAGTTCTTC. This chain connects TRBV7-9 to TRBJ2-1, with a weak D call TRBD2 (6 bases). This CDR3 is 19 amino acids long. Deletions cut 5 bases from V and 8 bases from J, with 31 bases between. The germline V gene has CDR1 SEHNR and CDR2 FQNEAQ (reference sequence).

The chain employs TRBV19 and TRBJ1-6, with 11 nucleotides matching TRBD1. The CDR3 has 14 amino acids. Germline V lookup: CDR1 LNHDA, CDR2 SQIVND (reference sequence). The junction had 2 bases not matched to a gene; V was cut back by 4 bases and J by 9 bases. This CDR3 reads CASSTDRGLSPLHF. Written as DNA, the CDR3 is TGTGCCAGTAGTACGGACAGGGGGCTTTCACCCCTCCACTTT.